This entry lists 15 T cell receptor beta chains sequenced from one sample in a study of T cells after yellow fever vaccination. One entry per CDR3 protein results from TCRdb running MiXCR on the 5' RACE reads. The table records 320,000 or so distinct CDR3 sequences, roughly 8% of them present only once. Material: PBMCs, obtained 35 to 50 days after the first yellow fever vaccination. The source is a man younger than 35 who received the YFV17D yellow fever vaccine.

This clonotype has a count of ten or more. This chain uses TRBV20-1 with TRBJ1-3, with D maybe TRBD1 (6 bases). CDR1 is DFQATT, CDR2 SNEGSKA, per germline (reference sequence). This CDR3 is built from 14 residues. V lost 6 bases, J lost 0 bases, and 12 bases lay in between. The CDR3 DNA reads TGCAGTGCATCAGGGGAACCCTCTGGAAACACCATATATTTT. Encoded protein: CSASGEPSGNTIYF.

This clonotype was seen many times. This rearrangement joins TRBV28 to TRBJ2-4, with D possibly being TRBD2 (6 bases). V lost 5 bases and J 3 bases, leaving 14 bases between the germline ends. CDR3 size: 15 residues. Germline CDR1 MDHEN, CDR2 SYDVKM. Here the CDR3 reads CASSVFGGDKNIQYF. DNA for the CDR3: TGTGCCAGCAGTGTCTTTGGAGGGGACAAAAACATTCAGTACTTC.

The genes are TRBV6-2 or TRBV6-3 and TRBJ1-1; D gene ambiguous. V was pared by 6 bases and J by 6 bases, with 11 bases between. The germline V gene encodes CDR1 MNHEY and CDR2 SVGEGT. CDR3 length: 12 amino acids. The chain's CDR3 is CASSPRTPEAFF. The DNA of the CDR3 is TGTGCCAGCAGCCCCAGGACCCCTGAAGCTTTCTTT.

Concerning this clonotype itself: A read error may explain this, as a much larger clone is one base away. The rearrangement joins TRBV4-3 to TRBJ2-3; 7 positions match TRBD2. This CDR3 is built from 15 residues. CDR1 and CDR2 (germline): LGHNA, YSLEER. V lost 0 bases to trimming and J lost 0 bases; unmatched junction nucleotides: 0. Here the CDR3 DNA reads TGCGCCAGCAGCCAAGACGGGGGGAGCACAGATACGCAGTATTTT. It translates to CASSQDGGSTDTQYF.

The sample holds many counts of this clonotype. The chain joins TRBV13 to TRBJ2-1; 7 bases are shared with TRBD2. Germline V CDR1 and CDR2: PRHDT, FYEKMQ (reference sequence). The V gene end was trimmed by 4 bases and the J gene end by 3 bases; junction bases not matched to a gene: 12. The CDR3 is made up of 17 amino acids. CDR3: CASSYTDGERGYNEQFF. The CDR3, as DNA: TGTGCCAGCAGCTACACCGACGGGGAGCGGGGCTACAATGAGCAGTTCTTC.

This clonotype was seen more than once but under ten times. J is TRBJ2-1 and V is TRBV7-2; 11 bases fit TRBD2. The CDR3 covers 14 residues. J lost 8 bases, V lost 4 bases, and 4 bases had no gene match. Looked up from germline, CDR1 is SGHTA and CDR2 is FQGNSA. In DNA, the CDR3 is TGTGCCAGCAGCTATAGCGGGGGGGAGGATGAGCAGTTCTTC. It specifies CASSYSGGEDEQFF.

This sequence joins TRBV6-2 or TRBV6-3 and TRBJ2-1, with 9 positions matching TRBD1. Per the germline V gene, CDR1 is MNHEY and CDR2 is SVGEGT. This CDR3 is built from 15 residues. Trimming at V came to 5 bases and at J to 4 bases, leaving 6 bases not matched to a gene. The CDR3 here is CASSPGTGLYNEQFF. As DNA, the CDR3 is TGTGCCAGCAGTCCCGGGACAGGGCTTTACAATGAGCAGTTCTTC.

V usage is TRBV13 and J usage is TRBJ2-7, with a weak D call TRBD2 (6 bases). Germline assignment: CDR1 PRHDT and CDR2 FYEKMQ (reference sequence). The CDR3 covers 12 residues. V gave up 6 bases and J gave up 4 bases, with 10 bases separating them. The CDR3 region has the DNA TGTGCCAGCAGTTGGACTAATTACGAGCAGTACTTC. Translating gives CASSWTNYEQYF.

The rearrangement uses TRBV9 and TRBJ1-6; D is possibly TRBD1 (6 bases). The CDR3 loop spans 14 amino acids. Deletions cut 4 bases from V and 5 bases from J, with 10 bases between. Germline lookup yields CDR1 SGDLS and CDR2 YYNGEE. Here the CDR3 reads CASSPQGNNSPLHF. The CDR3 coding sequence is TGTGCCAGCAGCCCTCAGGGGAATAATTCACCCCTCCACTTT.

V is TRBV7-2 and J is TRBJ1-4; 7 nucleotides align to TRBD1. Trimming at V came to 7 bases and at J to 5 bases, leaving 7 bases not matched to a gene. CDR1 and CDR2 from the germline V gene are SGHTA and FQGNSA. This CDR3 is built from 14 residues. CDR3 sequence reads: CASTRGQLNEKLFF. In nucleotides, the CDR3 is TGTGCCAGCACCAGGGGACAGTTAAATGAAAAACTGTTTTTT.

The rearrangement uses TRBV27 and TRBJ2-7; D is perhaps TRBD1 (5 bases). This CDR3 has 14 amino acids. Germline values: CDR1 MNHEY, CDR2 SMNVEV (reference sequence). V was pared by 2 bases and J by 3 bases, with 11 bases between. For the CDR3, the DNA is TGTGCCAGCAGTTTACTGGCCAGGGACTACGAGCAGTACTTC. It is translated as CASSLLARDYEQYF.

The CDR3 bases are TGTGCCAGCAGCTTAATGGCGGGGGACTCCTACAATGAGCAGTTCTTC. Its translation is CASSLMAGDSYNEQFF. The chain carries TRBV7-2 and TRBJ2-1, with 7 bases identical to TRBD2. V was pared by 2 bases and J by 0 bases, with 4 bases of the junction left unmatched. The CDR3 loop spans 16 amino acids. The germline CDR1 and CDR2 sequences are SGHTA and FQGNSA. The full variable domain, rest sourced from reference TRBV7-2 and TRBJ2-1, is GAGVSQSPSNKVTEKGKDVELRCDPISGHTALYWYRQSLGQGLEFLIYFQGNSAPDKSGLPSDRFSAERTGGSVSTLTIQRTQQEDSAVYLCASSLMAGDSYNEQFFGPGTRLTVL.

V and J are TRBV29-1 and TRBJ1-1; maybe TRBD1 (5 bases). Trimming pared 2 bases from V and 3 bases from J, leaving 10 bases between. Germline V CDR1 and CDR2: SQVTM, ANQGSEA. The CDR3 has 13 residues. In nucleotides, the CDR3 is TGCAGCGTTGAATGGGGACGCGACACTGAAGCTTTCTTT. This translates into CSVEWGRDTEAFF.

This clonotype appeared a few times. The chain carries TRBV5-1 and TRBJ2-2; TRBD1 matches at 9 bases. V lost 4 bases, J lost 4 bases, and 5 bases stayed unmatched. CDR3 size: 15 residues. Germline CDR1 and CDR2: SGHRS and YFSETQ. The CDR3 nucleotides are TGCGCCAGCAGCCGGAACAGGGGGCGCACCGGGGAGCTGTTTTTT. Amino acid sequence: CASSRNRGRTGELFF. The whole variable domain, filled in from reference TRBV5-1 and TRBJ2-2, reads KAGVTQTPRYLIKTRGQQVTLSCSPISGHRSVSWYQQTPGQGLQFLFEYFSETQRNKGNFPGRFSGRQFSNSRSEMNVSTLELGDSALYLCASSRNRGRTGELFFGEGSRLTVL.

This clonotype was detected only a few times. The V and J genes are TRBV7-3 and TRBJ2-7, with 7 bases fitting TRBD2. Trimming removed 3 bases from V and 5 bases from J; junction bases left unmatched: 4. Germline V gene lookup returns CDR1 SGHTA and CDR2 FQGTGA. This CDR3 is 13 amino acids long. The CDR3 DNA reads as TGTGCCAGCAGCTTGGGAGCGGGGAACGAGCAGTACTTC. Its translation: CASSLGAGNEQYF.